This TCR beta chain was captured by sequencing in a study of cytomegalovirus exposure and HLA in healthy donors (TCRdb year 2017). For the wider study: An earlier analysis of some 500 of the donors reported about 250 Gb of sequence data and 100 million to 140 million unique TCR beta sequences from some 180 million T cells. Typing coverage varied by locus: 629-630 donors for A, B, C, DRB1 and DQB1; more than 500 for DQA1; 606 for DPA1; more than 450 for DPB1. Rather than drawing on any new phenotypic data, the later analysis identified candidate immune exposures from TCR beta sequences and the way those sequences occurred across donors. Donor age, sex, ethnicity and CMV serostatus were compiled alongside the repertoire data. To study patterns of TCR occurrence, a later analysis re-analyzed previously published TCR beta repertoires from 650 to 750 donors and added high-resolution HLA genotyping. The study was designed to test whether signatures of past pathogen exposure could be identified by cataloging public T cell receptors. Every repertoire in the discovery cohort had been generated on one and the same sequencing platform. Using immunosequencing, the study profiled T cell repertoires from about 610 subjects and related those repertoires to cytomegalovirus serostatus. Roughly 300 gigabases of sequencing data and roughly 90 million unique TCR sequences were included in an early release covering 550 to 800 HLA-typed donors. Class I and class II HLA loci were covered by the typing at four-digit resolution. Of the 398 genotyped donors, 75% to 85% were placed in the genetic ancestry cluster associated with self-reported Caucasian donors. A handful of DR-DQ haplotypes were handled as single units for association and clustering because linkage in the cohort was strong. High-throughput TCR immunosequencing, statistical association of individual TCRs with disease status, and machine learning were combined to predict cytomegalovirus infection status. Among 300 to 450 genotyped donors of the cohort, an average of 235,054 unique TCR beta nucleotide sequences were sequenced per donor, around 20% of them non-productive. In a later genetic analysis, genome-wide SNP genotypes for about 65% of the roughly 670 donors were used, and that subset was treated as a discovery cohort. An earlier analysis of 587 of the donors applied high-throughput TCR beta sequencing to assess whether each TCR beta V gene segment acted as functional or pseudogenic. In addition to the first cohort of around 670 subjects, a separate validation cohort of 100 to 150 different subjects was used. Overall results and qualifications from the work: A cluster of highly shared sequence variants was judged likely to represent a technical artifact of the sequencing pipeline. The study listed over 150 TCR beta chains as associated with cytomegalovirus. Compared with the approximately 670-donor mean, donors in an Asian-associated ancestry cluster had fewer N-insertions in productive TCRs, according to a later genetic analysis. For the cohort, immune exposure information was limited to CMV serostatus. Several of the top co-occurrence clusters appeared to be linked to parvovirus B19, influenza, CMV and Epstein-Barr virus, according to a later analysis. An earlier analysis of around 540 of the donors showed that most TCR beta V segments appeared in productive rearrangements either about 90% or about 30% of the time, which broadly matched IMGT annotations. The presence/absence analyses assumed that sequencing depth was roughly uniform across donors, and that assumption may not be true. Because counts were too low, roughly 16 rarely observed V segments, including chromosome 9 orphons, were excluded from the earlier analysis of around 640 of the donors. When HLA alleles, especially DR and DQ, strongly co-occurred, TCR associations were difficult to assign to individual alleles. The classifier was reported to diagnose cytomegalovirus status with high specificity and sensitivity in both the original cohort and the validation cohort. A later genetic analysis associated a missense DCLRE1C variant with V-gene and J-gene trimming of TCR beta chains, and an independent cohort replicated the association. A later analysis found that TCR association rates varied across HLA loci, with DRB1 alleles showing the most associated TCRs and HLA-C alleles the fewest. A further reported finding was that TCR beta sequences accurately predicted the HLA-A and HLA-B alleles for most subjects in the first cohort. Because some donors lacked HLA typing at each locus, the association tests relied only on the typed subset. In vitro tests confirmed that a few of the cytomegalovirus-associated TCR beta chains recognize cytomegalovirus antigens. In a later analysis, most CMV-associated TCR beta chains were found to appear HLA-restricted, with HLA associations seemingly driven largely by CMV exposure. Linkage disequilibrium might explain the correlated functional status among segregating V segments, but an unknown experimental factor could not be ruled out. In a later analysis, over 15,000 TCR beta sequences were associated with specific HLA alleles at a false discovery rate of 0.05. The authors suggested that the approach could potentially be generalized to other disease states and immunological phenotypes. Most TCR sequences were seen in very few donors, while some public TCRs were found in many individuals. A later analysis found that HLA-associated TCR beta chains were more clonally expanded and had lower generation probabilities than equally common non-associated chains. This cohort had only TCR beta chains sequenced, and the lack of alpha or paired-chain data limited which features could be detected. Some IMGT-functional V segments, including TRBV6-2 and TRBV6-3, could not be distinguished by the 87-base-pair reads and were therefore excluded.

Libraries were constructed by the immunoSEQ multiplex PCR assay. The multiplex PCR relied on a mix of 60 forward primers for TCR Vbeta segments and 13 reverse primers for TCR Jbeta segments. Amplification of the CDR3 region of rearranged TCR beta genes was performed with a multiplex PCR assay on genomic DNA. On the Illumina HiSeq System, the amplified TCR beta libraries were sequenced as 87-base-pair reads. In the authors' own workflow: In a later analysis, 80 million or so unique TCR beta chains were counted across the roughly 670 repertoires, and about 9.9 million of these chains were shared by at least two donors. Raw reads were error-corrected and collapsed into unique sequences with a nearest-neighbor algorithm that merged closely related sequences to remove PCR and sequencing errors. CDR3 sequences were aligned to IMGT reference sequences to assign V, D and J gene segments. For a sequence to be retained, at least a six-nucleotide match to both a V gene segment and a J gene segment was required. A rearrangement counted as productive if the CDR3 had no stop codons and remained in frame with V and J, and every other rearrangement counted as non-productive. CDR3 was defined by IMGT convention, running from the second conserved V-encoded cysteine to the conserved J-encoded phenylalanine. Sequences without an unambiguous match to a single V gene segment were excluded from the earlier analysis of over 500 of the donors. An earlier analysis of 587 of the donors classified V segments as functional when productive rearrangements were above 56.7% and as segregating when the standard deviation between donors was above 5%. A statistical classification framework was built to diagnose cytomegalovirus status from the catalog of TCR beta chain sequences. In a later analysis, V and J genes were assigned by comparing TCR nucleotide sequences against IMGT/GENE-DB human TR gene sequences. Using the TCRdist pipeline, a later analysis assigned CDR3 sequences along with most-parsimonious VDJ recombination scenarios. A later analysis defined each TCR beta chain by its CDR3 amino acid sequence plus V-gene family, and excluded reads lacking a unique V-gene family. To address suspected cross-contamination and a sequencing artifact, a later analysis removed 450 to 700 highly shared, low-generation-probability nucleotide sequences. For each public chain, a later analysis derived a clonal expansion index from normalized ranks of inferred template counts within each repertoire. Generation probabilities in a later analysis came from a VDJ recombination model fitted to out-of-frame rearrangements, and those results were checked against IGoR. In a later analysis, hypergeometric tests were used to score TCR-TCR, TCR-HLA and TCR-CMV co-occurrence, with a repertoire-size bias correction applied to TCR pairs. To estimate false discovery rates, a later analysis permuted the HLA or CMV assignments 20 times. A later analysis grouped co-occurring TCRs with DBSCAN, adding TCRdist sequence similarity when clustering within HLA-allele-positive subsets. For co-occurrence clustering, repertoires with fewer than 30,000 or more than 120,000 public chains were excluded, along with a handful of repertoires with anomalous nucleotide sharing. Sourced from immuneACCESS, this table was stored by TCRdb with only in-frame sequences that have V and J called. A share of the clones is absent; for the studies checked, an unresolved V gene accounts for under half, and the remainder has no known explanation. That table furnishes V, J and clone size, whereas the DNA furnished D and trimming. In all, the sample holds some 87,000 clones, and around 81% of those were seen once. Together, the top ten hold under 7% of the sample.

Notes on this clone: Its antigen target is currently unknown. Per-base quality was not reported, and no clone a single base away is much larger than it.

CDR1 and CDR2 (SGDLS, YYNGEE) derive from the germline V gene. Spanning cysteine to phenylalanine, the CDR3 consists of 15 amino acids. Of the read, only the CDR3 DNA is kept; its 45 bases are in frame from base 1. V trim: 4 bases; J trim: 8 bases; unmatched bases: 6. In total, approximately 610 healthy bone marrow donors made up the cohort. At the time of sampling, every cohort member was nominally healthy, though immune exposures that went unrecorded were likely present. The donor was CMV seropositive and belonged to the group of 250 to 300 seropositive cohort members. Each donor provided a peripheral blood sample, and peripheral blood mononuclear cells were used for TCR beta sequencing. The Qiagen DNeasy Blood Extraction Kit was used to extract genomic DNA from the blood cell samples.

The sequence derives from a man aged 18 to 29 in good health and CMV-seropositive. The specimen was PBMCs. This chain is built from TRBV9 and TRBJ2-1, with 13 middle bases fitting TRBD2. The CDR3: CASSSGLAGVYEQFF. Read as DNA, the sequence is TGTGCCAGCAGCTCAGGACTAGCGGGAGTGTATGAGCAGTTCTTC.